The 16 T cell receptor beta chains listed next were all sequenced from one sample in a study of T cell responses to AZD1222 COVID-19 vaccine. Repertoires were generated with immunoSEQ multiplex PCR, while TCRdb's copy carries only in-frame clones and drops some. This sample yields 150,000 to 200,000 clones, of which around 91% are seen a single time; about 6.9% belongs to the top ten. The specimen was peripheral blood, collected on day 0 of AZD1222 vaccination. The receptors stem from an adult in good health.

This chain links TRBV7-3 with TRBJ2-2; tentative D call: TRBD1 (6 bases). This CDR3 comprises 15 residues. In germline, CDR1 is SGHTA, CDR2 FQGTGA. The V gene lost 2 bases and the J gene lost 6 bases, with 13 bases spanning the gap. The CDR3: CASSLRSRTAGELFF. As DNA, the CDR3 is TGTGCCAGCAGCTTACGGTCGCGGACAGCCGGGGAGCTGTTTTTT. The whole variable domain, filled in from reference TRBV7-3 and TRBJ2-2, reads GAGVSQTPSNKVTEKGKYVELRCDPISGHTALYWYRQSLGQGPEFLIYFQGTGAADDSGLPNDRFFAVRPEGSVSTLKIQRTERGDSAVYLCASSLRSRTAGELFFGEGSRLTVL.

The chain couples TRBV15 to TRBJ2-7; no firm D call. The V and J ends lost 0 bases and 3 bases respectively, with 6 bases between them. The CDR3 is 13 residues long. Germline assignment: CDR1 LNHNV and CDR2 YYDKDF (reference sequence). The CDR3 region has the DNA TGTGCCACCAGCAGAGATGTTAGCTACGAGCAGTACTTC. Amino acids: CATSRDVSYEQYF.

CDR3 region: CASSLAGRPYNSPLHF. The CDR3 DNA follows: TGTGCCAGCAGCTTAGCAGGGCGCCCCTATAATTCACCCCTCCACTTT. This rearrangement joins TRBV11-2 to TRBJ1-6, with a tentative D call TRBD1 (5 bases). The CDR3 runs to 16 residues. Trimming cost V 1 base and J 2 bases, with 9 bases left between them. CDR1 and CDR2 from the germline V gene are SGHAT and FQNNGV.

The V and J genes are TRBV7-3 and TRBJ1-5; D uncertain. Germline V gene sequence: CDR1 SGHTA, CDR2 FQGTGA. The V gene lost 5 bases and the J gene lost 0 bases, with 23 bases spanning the gap. The CDR3 covers 19 residues. CDR3 protein: CASSPPDTDYNNSNQPQHF. The CDR3, as DNA: TGTGCCAGCAGCCCGCCCGACACGGACTATAATAATAGCAATCAGCCCCAGCATTTT.

This chain joins TRBV21-1 and TRBJ2-7; the table's D call, TRBD1, has no DNA check behind it. TRBV21-1 is annotated as a pseudogene. There are 17 residues in the CDR3. The CDR3 protein is CASSRHKQGPPSYEQYV. In DNA form, the CDR3 reads TGTGCCAGCAGCAGACATAAACAGGGGCCCCCCTCCTACGAGCAGTACGTC.

This chain joins TRBV21-1 and TRBJ2-7; the table gives TRBD1 as D, unverified against the DNA. TRBV21-1 is designated a pseudogene. The length of the CDR3 is 14 residues. The CDR3 loop reads CASSKRGTAYEQYV. The CDR3 DNA reads TGTGCCAGCAGCAAAAGAGGGACAGCCTACGAGCAGTACGTC.

V and J are TRBV27 and TRBJ1-2; D is undetermined. V was shortened by 5 bases and J by 0 bases, with 16 bases between the two germline ends. CDR3 length equals 16 residues. Germline assignment: CDR1 MNHEY and CDR2 SMNVEV (reference sequence). CDR3 sequence reads: CASSRLDNEANYGYTF. CDR3 sequence (DNA): TGTGCCAGCAGTAGGCTAGATAACGAAGCTAACTATGGCTACACCTTC.

The chain employs TRBV30 and TRBJ1-6; the D is unclear. The V end lost 6 bases, the J end lost 7 bases, and 13 bases lay between the germline ends. The germline CDR1 and CDR2 sequences are GTSNPN and SVGIG (reference sequence). This CDR3 is 13 amino acids long. CDR3 residues: CACQEGNNSPLHF. The CDR3 region has the DNA TGTGCCTGCCAGGAAGGGAACAATTCACCCCTCCACTTT.

J is TRBJ2-1 and V is TRBV7-9; D is possibly TRBD2 (5 bases). V was pared by 5 bases and J by 3 bases, with 11 bases between. Per germline, CDR1 SEHNR and CDR2 FQNEAQ (reference sequence). The CDR3 runs 14 residues. CDR3 loop: CASSRNRGYNEQFF. Written as DNA, the CDR3 is TGTGCCAGCAGCAGAAACCGGGGCTACAATGAGCAGTTCTTC.

The chain joins TRBV9 to TRBJ2-7; perhaps TRBD1 as D (7 bases). The V gene lost 3 bases and the J gene lost 4 bases, with 17 bases spanning the gap. In germline, CDR1 is SGDLS, CDR2 YYNGEE. The CDR3 runs to 15 residues. DNA of the CDR3: TGTGCCAGCAGCGCCGATGGGCAGGGGGGATACGAGCAGTACTTC. Its translation is CASSADGQGGYEQYF.

This clone was counted once. V and J are TRBV6-5 and TRBJ2-5, with D unresolved. Germline V gene data show CDR1 as MNHEY and CDR2 as SVGAGI. V was trimmed by 6 bases and J by 0 bases, leaving 14 bases between them. This CDR3 has 15 amino acids. The CDR3: CASSSADEHQETQYF. The CDR3 DNA is TGTGCCAGCAGCTCGGCAGACGAACACCAAGAGACCCAGTACTTC.

This chain links TRBV24-1 with TRBJ2-3; 11 bases align to TRBD1. CDR1 is KGHDR, CDR2 SFDVKD, per germline. This CDR3 contains 16 residues. V lost 1 base, J lost 5 bases, and 4 bases stayed unmatched. The CDR3 DNA sequence: TGTGCCACCAGTGATTTTGGGGACAGGGGGGGAGATACGCAGTATTTT. Translating it yields CATSDFGDRGGDTQYF.

This chain links TRBV4-1 with TRBJ2-5; 11 bases map to TRBD2. CDR1 and CDR2 (germline): MGHRA, YSYEKL. This CDR3 has 19 residues. V dropped 3 bases and J dropped 5; count of bases not matched to a gene: 17. CDR3 in amino acids: CASSQAGAGSGGALETQYF. In DNA, the CDR3 is TGCGCCAGCAGCCAGGCAGGGGCGGGTAGCGGGGGGGCGTTGGAGACCCAGTACTTC.

The chain joins TRBV2 to TRBJ1-2; D is undetermined. V gave up 7 bases and J gave up 5 bases, with 14 bases separating them. Germline CDR1 and CDR2: SNHLY and FYNNEI. There are 13 residues in the CDR3. The chain's CDR3 is CASIGGVSYGYTF. The CDR3 bases are TGTGCCAGCATTGGCGGGGTTTCTTATGGCTACACCTTC. Filled out from reference TRBV2 and TRBJ1-2, the complete variable domain reads EPEVTQTPSHQVTQMGQEVILRCVPISNHLYFYWYRQILGQKVEFLVSFYNNEISEKSEIFDDQFSVERPDGSNFTLKIRSTKLEDSAMYFCASIGGVSYGYTFGSGTRLTVV.

In this sample, this clone turned up a few times. The genes are TRBV20-1 and TRBJ2-7; D not certain. Looked up from germline, CDR1 is DFQATT and CDR2 is SNEGSKA (reference sequence). The CDR3 has 10 amino acids. Trimming pared 6 bases from V and 6 bases from J, leaving 9 bases between. The CDR3 DNA is TGCAGTGCCCTAATAACCGAGCAGTACTTC. Its translation is CSALITEQYF.

The chain links TRBV5-6 to TRBJ1-1, with D perhaps matching TRBD1 (5 bases). Germline V gene sequence: CDR1 SGHDT, CDR2 YYEEEE. The V end was cut by 3 bases, the J end by 1 base, with 7 bases between. This CDR3 spans 13 amino acids. The CDR3 here is CASSSTGNTEAFF. In DNA, the CDR3 is TGTGCCAGCAGCTCAACAGGGAACACTGAAGCTTTCTTT.